This TCR beta chain was documented in a study of cytomegalovirus exposure and HLA in healthy donors. PCR primers comprised 60 Vbeta and 13 Jbeta primers. Clones were read by immunoSEQ multiplex PCR, and TCRdb kept only the in-frame ones, dropping some. The sample includes 100,000 or so clones, roughly 80% of them seen just once. J gave up 2 bases and V 4 bases, and 7 bases lay outside the gene matches. CDR3 length equals 15 residues. The germline gives CDR1 SGHTA, CDR2 FQGNSA. What was sequenced was PBMCs. This sequence originates from a male donor in good health and CMV-seropositive. The rearrangement joins TRBV7-2 to TRBJ1-2, with 7 bases matching TRBD1. The CDR3, as DNA: TGTGCCAGCAGCTCACAGGGGCCCCAAAACTATGGCTACACCTTC. Its translation: CASSSQGPQNYGYTF.